The rows below give T cell receptor beta chains drawn from one sample of a study of lymphopenia after photon versus proton radiotherapy. The method was immunoSEQ multiplex PCR; TCRdb's version includes in-frame clones alone and lacks a portion of them. The sample consists of some 27,000 clones, approximately 85% of them appearing once. The sample here was peripheral blood, taken from a patient treated with photon-based radiotherapy. Every receptor here comes from a man aged 50-60 years with gastric cancer. Both conserved end residues are part of each CDR3.

TRBV5-1	TRBJ1-1	CASIPGHSQREAFF
TRBV6-1	TRBJ1-6	CASADHNSPLHF
TRBV9	TRBJ2-1	CASSAPRTFSYNEQFF
TRBV27	TRBJ2-7	CATGDTYYEQYF
TRBV18	TRBJ2-1	CASSRDTHEQFF
TRBV15	TRBJ1-4	CATSRGGEKLFF
TRBV5-1	TRBJ1-2	CASSSGQGIGYGYTF
TRBV7-6	TRBJ2-5	CASSRIAEIQYF
TRBV2	TRBJ2-5	CASSVGGSRETQYF
TRBV2	TRBJ1-1	CANRQGEMNTEAFF
TRBV6-1	TRBJ1-4	CASSWSQTTNEKLFF
TRBV6-4	TRBJ2-1	CASSETRDNEQFF
TRBV6-6	TRBJ1-5	CATRDRGRIEHF
TRBV30	TRBJ2-3	CAWSRFLLAGGSTDTQYF
TRBV6-1	TRBJ1-5	CAISDRSGQGNQPQHF
TRBV30	TRBJ1-5	CAWSGWGDGQPQHF
TRBV9	TRBJ1-2	CASSVSRETGYTF